This TCR beta chain was captured in a study of T-cell memory formation after mild COVID-19. Study outcomes and limitations: Some responding clones appeared in pre-infection memory, suggesting cross-reactive memory joined. Researchers report contracting CD4+ clones mostly in CM and EM, with CD8+ clones in EMRA.

This clonotype has more than one count but fewer than ten. No antigen is known for it. From 5'RACE with constant-segment primers came TCR alpha and TCR beta cDNA libraries that carried sample barcodes and UMIs. From the 5' RACE reads, TCRdb called clonotypes with MiXCR, one entry per CDR3 protein. The sample shows a few hundred thousand distinct CDR3 sequences, less than 25% of them seen only once. From germline, CDR1 is MNHEY and CDR2 SMNVEV (reference sequence). The CDR3 runs to 15 residues. The V segment lost 5 bases and the J segment 2 bases; nucleotides outside the gene matches: 6. This receptor was taken from an adult woman who had mild COVID-19 (a few samples of this study predate the infection). Cell type and time point are not known. The chain employs TRBV27 and TRBJ2-7, with TRBD1 matching 10 bases. The source material was PBMCs or a T cell subset sorted from them (not recorded which). The CDR3 protein is CASSPGQGSTYEQYF. The CDR3 bases are TGTGCCAGCAGTCCGGGACAGGGGTCAACCTACGAGCAGTACTTC.